The clone carrying this T cell receptor (beta chain) has just one count. Its antigen is not identified. The data derive from a study of a mutant IDH1 vaccine in newly diagnosed glioma. Study-wide context: Treated patients comprised roughly 60% males and about 40% females, mean age 40.4 years. Patients were pretreated with radiotherapy, temozolomide, or both, mostly both.

This table comes from immunoSEQ multiplex PCR, and its TCRdb copy is limited to in-frame clones, with some not included. The sample consists of fewer than 45,000 clones, approximately 92% of them appearing once. This sample's time point: baseline, week 1 (first vaccination visit). Treatment given: pre-vaccination baseline after standard-of-care therapy. Findings and limits, study-wide: Pseudoprogression appeared unlinked to shifts in leading peripheral T cell clonotypes.

CDR1 is LGHNA and CDR2 is YSLEER in the germline V gene. The V gene end was trimmed by 3 bases and the J gene end by 0 bases; junction bases not matched to a gene: 4. CDR3 length equals 17 residues. This chain links TRBV4-3 with TRBJ2-6; 8 bases are a match to TRBD1. The sequences come from PBMCs, collected from a glioma patient treated with radiotherapy, temozolomide or both. The receptor was derived from a man younger than 35 with glioma. Here the CDR3 DNA reads TGCGCCAGCAGCCAGGACAGGGACTTCTCTGGGGCCAACGTCCTGACTTTC. Translated: CASSQDRDFSGANVLTF.